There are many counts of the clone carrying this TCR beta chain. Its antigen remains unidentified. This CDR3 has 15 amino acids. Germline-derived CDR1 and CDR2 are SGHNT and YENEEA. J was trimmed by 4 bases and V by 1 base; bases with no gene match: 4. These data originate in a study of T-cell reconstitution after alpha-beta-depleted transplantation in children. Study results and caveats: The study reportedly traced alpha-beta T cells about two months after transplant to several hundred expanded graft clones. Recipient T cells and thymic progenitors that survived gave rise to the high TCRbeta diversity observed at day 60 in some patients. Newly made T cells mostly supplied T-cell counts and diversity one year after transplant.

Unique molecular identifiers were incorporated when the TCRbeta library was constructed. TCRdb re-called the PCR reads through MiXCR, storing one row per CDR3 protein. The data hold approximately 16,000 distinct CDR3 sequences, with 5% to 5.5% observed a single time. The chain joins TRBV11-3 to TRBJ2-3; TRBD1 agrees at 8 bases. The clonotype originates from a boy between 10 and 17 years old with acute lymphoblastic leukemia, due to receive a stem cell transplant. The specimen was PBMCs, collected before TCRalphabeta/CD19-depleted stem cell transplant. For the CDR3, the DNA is TGTGCCAGCAGCTTAGCTGGACAGGGTCCAGATACGCAGTATTTT. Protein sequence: CASSLAGQGPDTQYF.